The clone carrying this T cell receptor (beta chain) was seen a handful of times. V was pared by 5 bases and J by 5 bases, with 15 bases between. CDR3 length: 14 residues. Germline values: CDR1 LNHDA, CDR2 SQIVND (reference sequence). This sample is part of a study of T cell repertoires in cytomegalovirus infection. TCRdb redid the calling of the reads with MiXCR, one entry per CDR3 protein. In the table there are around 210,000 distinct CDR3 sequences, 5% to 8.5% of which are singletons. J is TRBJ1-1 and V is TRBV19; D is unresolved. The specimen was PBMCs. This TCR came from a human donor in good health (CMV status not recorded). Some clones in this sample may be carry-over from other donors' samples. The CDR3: CASSESLRSTEAFF. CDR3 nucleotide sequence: TGTGCCAGTAGTGAGTCGCTCCGTTCGACTGAAGCTTTCTTT. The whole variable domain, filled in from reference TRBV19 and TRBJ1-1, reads DGGITQSPKYLFRKEGQNVTLSCEQNLNHDAMYWYRQDPGQGLRLIYYSQIVNDFQKGDIAEGYSVSREKKESFPLTVTSAQKNPTAFYLCASSESLRSTEAFFGQGTRLTVV.